What follows is one TCR beta chain and its context. The antigen is not known. The data belong to a study of T cells after yellow fever vaccination. Overall study results and limits: Overall, a small share of clonotypes was seen in both CD4 and CD8 compartments. Most clones from primary vaccination were detected again post-booster (about 96% CD4, around 88% CD8).

TCRdb re-derived calls from the 5' RACE reads in MiXCR, one entry per CDR3 protein. The table shows roughly 260,000 distinct CDR3 sequences, with roughly 13% occurring only once. The CDR3 has 12 residues. CDR1 SGHTA and CDR2 FQGNSA come from the germline V gene. V lost 4 bases and J 6 bases, leaving 7 bases between the germline ends. Specimen: CD4+ T cells sorted from PBMCs, collected 45 days after the yellow fever booster vaccination. The TCR was taken from a man aged 30 to 39 who received the YFV17D yellow fever vaccine. The chain is built from TRBV7-2 and TRBJ2-1; D not resolved. CDR3 amino acids: CASSSFANEQFF. The CDR3 DNA is TGTGCCAGCAGCTCCTTCGCCAATGAGCAGTTCTTC. The full variable domain, in which reference TRBV7-2 and TRBJ2-1 provide the parts outside the CDR3, is GAGVSQSPSNKVTEKGKDVELRCDPISGHTALYWYRQSLGQGLEFLIYFQGNSAPDKSGLPSDRFSAERTGGSVSTLTIQRTQQEDSAVYLCASSSFANEQFFGPGTRLTVL.